This is a list of T cell receptor beta chains from one sample in a study of blood T cell repertoires in COVID-19. Profiling relied on immunoSEQ multiplex PCR, and the TCRdb table lists in-frame clones only, not all of them. The sample lists about 440,000 clones, roughly 87% occurring once. The sequenced sample consisted of PBMCs or T cells enriched from blood (not recorded which). These receptors all stem from a young woman with acute COVID-19. CDR3s include the opening cysteine and the closing phenylalanine or tryptophan. Fields, in order: V gene, J gene, clone size, D gene, CDR3 protein, CDR3 DNA. The D gene is left open where the match is weak. Not every row has a clone size; where given, it reads once, few, many or a size class.

>TRBV27|TRBJ1-6|.|.
CASRQRPTYNSPLHF
TGTGCCAGCAGACAGAGACCGACCTATAATTCACCCCTCCACTTT
>TRBV25-1|TRBJ2-7|.|TRBD1
CASSERQGESYEQYF
TGTGCCAGCAGTGAACGACAGGGAGAGTCCTACGAGCAGTACTTC
>TRBV3-1/TRBV3-2|TRBJ1-1|.|TRBD1
CASSPGQDANTEAFF
TGTGCCAGCAGCCCCGGACAGGATGCGAACACTGAAGCTTTCTTT
>TRBV7-9|TRBJ1-3|.|.
CASSMRGGRGGNTIYF
TGTGCCAGCAGCATGAGGGGAGGACGGGGTGGAAACACCATATATTTT
>TRBV5-4|TRBJ2-3|once|.
CASSGAYSTDTQYF
TGTGCCAGCAGCGGGGCCTATAGCACAGATACGCAGTATTTT
>TRBV5-5|TRBJ1-6|.|.
CASSFGTGGNSPLHF
TGTGCCAGCAGCTTCGGGACGGGGGGTAACTCACCCCTCCACTTT
>TRBV20-1|TRBJ1-2|.|TRBD1
CSASELSHSGTGVSPDGYTF
TGCAGTGCTAGTGAATTATCCCACTCCGGGACAGGAGTCTCGCCGGATGGCTACACCTTC
>TRBV7-2|TRBJ2-5|.|TRBD2
CASSLRKAGGAETQYF
TGTGCCAGCAGCTTGAGGAAAGCGGGAGGGGCTGAGACCCAGTACTTC
>TRBV27|TRBJ2-7|.|TRBD1
CASSRDRVLGEQYF
TGTGCCAGCAGCCGGGACAGGGTGTTAGGAGAGCAGTACTTC
>TRBV7-9|TRBJ2-4|.|.
CASSPHKGVENIQYF
TGTGCCAGCAGCCCGCATAAGGGGGTTGAAAACATTCAGTACTTC
>TRBV7-2|TRBJ1-6|.|.
CASSLRGGHYNSPLHF
TGTGCCAGCAGCTTAAGAGGAGGGCACTATAATTCACCCCTCCACTTT
>TRBV4-3|TRBJ2-5|once|TRBD1
CASSQGLTGTGYMQETQYF
TGCGCCAGCAGCCAAGGACTAACCGGGACAGGGTATATGCAAGAGACCCAGTACTTC
>TRBV6-5|TRBJ2-7|.|TRBD2
CATSRGLAPTYEQYF
TGTGCCACCTCACGAGGACTAGCTCCAACCTACGAGCAGTACTTC
>TRBV19|TRBJ1-5|.|.
CASSMDKGYQPQHF
TGTGCCAGTAGCATGGACAAGGGGTACCAGCCCCAGCATTTT
>TRBV7-9|TRBJ2-1|.|TRBD2
CASSPRARGGEPEQFF
TGTGCCAGCAGCCCCAGGGCGCGGGGGGGTGAACCTGAGCAGTTCTTC
>TRBV6-6|TRBJ1-5|.|.
CASQGNGQPQHF
TGTGCCAGTCAGGGGAATGGGCAGCCCCAGCATTTT
>TRBV10-2|TRBJ1-2|.|.
CASSETVYGYTF
TGCGCCAGCAGTGAGACAGTCTATGGCTACACCTTC
>TRBV13|TRBJ1-5|.|.
CASSRTRLSYQPQHF
TGTGCCAGCAGCCGTACCAGACTGTCATATCAGCCCCAGCATTTT
>TRBV19|TRBJ2-5|.|TRBD2
CASSRGLAGQETQYF
TGTGCCAGTAGTCGGGGACTAGCGGGGCAAGAGACCCAGTACTTC
>TRBV6-5|TRBJ2-3|.|TRBD2
CASSHGRGTDTQYF
TGTGCCAGCAGTCACGGGAGGGGTACAGATACGCAGTATTTT
>TRBV27|TRBJ1-1|once|.
CASSLSCCPGVKSEAFF
TGTGCCAGCAGTTTATCCTGCTGTCCAGGGGTTAAGTCTGAAGCTTTCTTT
>TRBV19|TRBJ1-6|.|TRBD1
CASSPGTGYSPLHF
TGTGCCAGTAGCCCCGGGACAGGGTATTCACCCCTCCACTTT
>TRBV9|TRBJ1-1|.|.
CASSREAEVTEAFF
TGTGCCAGCAGCCGGGAGGCTGAAGTCACTGAAGCTTTCTTT
>TRBV7-8|TRBJ1-5|.|TRBD1
CASSLVEGAPQPQHF
TGTGCCAGCAGCTTAGTCGAGGGGGCGCCTCAGCCCCAGCATTTT
>TRBV12-3/TRBV12-4|TRBJ2-7|.|.
CASGLEATYEQYF
TGTGCCAGTGGGTTGGAGGCAACCTACGAGCAGTACTTC
>TRBV9|TRBJ2-1|.|.
CASSVVPGDEQFF
TGTGCCAGCAGCGTGGTCCCCGGGGATGAGCAGTTCTTC
>TRBV9|TRBJ2-2|once|.
CASSAGIKNTGELFF
TGTGCCAGCAGCGCGGGGATAAAGAACACCGGGGAGCTGTTTTTT
>TRBV30|TRBJ2-1|few|TRBD2
CAWRGRTSGSYSYNEQFF
TGTGCCTGGAGAGGGAGGACTAGCGGGAGCTACTCCTACAATGAGCAGTTCTTC
>TRBV3-1/TRBV3-2|TRBJ2-7|.|.
CASSQSSFGQKSYEQYF
TGTGCCAGCAGCCAATCTAGTTTTGGACAGAAATCCTACGAGCAGTACTTC
>TRBV5-6|TRBJ2-1|.|TRBD1
CASSSHRGPEQFF
TGTGCCAGCAGTTCGCACAGGGGGCCCGAGCAGTTCTTC
>TRBV12-3/TRBV12-4|TRBJ2-7|.|.
CASSLEGAYEQYF
TGTGCCAGCAGTTTAGAGGGAGCTTACGAGCAGTACTTC
>TRBV2|TRBJ1-5|.|.
CASSGRDIQPQHF
TGTGCCAGCAGTGGCCGGGACATCCAGCCCCAGCATTTT
>TRBV28|TRBJ1-5|few|.
CASSPNDRFNQPQHF
TGTGCCAGCAGCCCTAACGACAGGTTCAATCAGCCCCAGCATTTT
>TRBV28|TRBJ1-1|.|.
CASSSEGVTEAFF
TGTGCCAGCAGTTCTGAAGGGGTTACTGAAGCTTTCTTT
>TRBV7-9|TRBJ2-7|once|.
CASSLKRGYEQYF
TGTGCCAGCAGCTTGAAGAGAGGGTACGAGCAGTACTTC
>TRBV28|TRBJ2-3|.|TRBD1
CASTSIQGAARTDTQYF
TGTGCCAGCACCTCCATCCAGGGGGCCGCCCGGACAGATACGCAGTATTTT
>TRBV6-5|TRBJ2-1|.|TRBD1
CAGREGAYNEQFF
TGTGCCGGTAGAGAGGGGGCTTACAATGAGCAGTTCTTC
>TRBV3-1/TRBV3-2|TRBJ1-2|.|.
CASSQGGARGFTF
TGTGCCAGCAGCCAAGGGGGCGCCCGAGGCTTCACCTTC